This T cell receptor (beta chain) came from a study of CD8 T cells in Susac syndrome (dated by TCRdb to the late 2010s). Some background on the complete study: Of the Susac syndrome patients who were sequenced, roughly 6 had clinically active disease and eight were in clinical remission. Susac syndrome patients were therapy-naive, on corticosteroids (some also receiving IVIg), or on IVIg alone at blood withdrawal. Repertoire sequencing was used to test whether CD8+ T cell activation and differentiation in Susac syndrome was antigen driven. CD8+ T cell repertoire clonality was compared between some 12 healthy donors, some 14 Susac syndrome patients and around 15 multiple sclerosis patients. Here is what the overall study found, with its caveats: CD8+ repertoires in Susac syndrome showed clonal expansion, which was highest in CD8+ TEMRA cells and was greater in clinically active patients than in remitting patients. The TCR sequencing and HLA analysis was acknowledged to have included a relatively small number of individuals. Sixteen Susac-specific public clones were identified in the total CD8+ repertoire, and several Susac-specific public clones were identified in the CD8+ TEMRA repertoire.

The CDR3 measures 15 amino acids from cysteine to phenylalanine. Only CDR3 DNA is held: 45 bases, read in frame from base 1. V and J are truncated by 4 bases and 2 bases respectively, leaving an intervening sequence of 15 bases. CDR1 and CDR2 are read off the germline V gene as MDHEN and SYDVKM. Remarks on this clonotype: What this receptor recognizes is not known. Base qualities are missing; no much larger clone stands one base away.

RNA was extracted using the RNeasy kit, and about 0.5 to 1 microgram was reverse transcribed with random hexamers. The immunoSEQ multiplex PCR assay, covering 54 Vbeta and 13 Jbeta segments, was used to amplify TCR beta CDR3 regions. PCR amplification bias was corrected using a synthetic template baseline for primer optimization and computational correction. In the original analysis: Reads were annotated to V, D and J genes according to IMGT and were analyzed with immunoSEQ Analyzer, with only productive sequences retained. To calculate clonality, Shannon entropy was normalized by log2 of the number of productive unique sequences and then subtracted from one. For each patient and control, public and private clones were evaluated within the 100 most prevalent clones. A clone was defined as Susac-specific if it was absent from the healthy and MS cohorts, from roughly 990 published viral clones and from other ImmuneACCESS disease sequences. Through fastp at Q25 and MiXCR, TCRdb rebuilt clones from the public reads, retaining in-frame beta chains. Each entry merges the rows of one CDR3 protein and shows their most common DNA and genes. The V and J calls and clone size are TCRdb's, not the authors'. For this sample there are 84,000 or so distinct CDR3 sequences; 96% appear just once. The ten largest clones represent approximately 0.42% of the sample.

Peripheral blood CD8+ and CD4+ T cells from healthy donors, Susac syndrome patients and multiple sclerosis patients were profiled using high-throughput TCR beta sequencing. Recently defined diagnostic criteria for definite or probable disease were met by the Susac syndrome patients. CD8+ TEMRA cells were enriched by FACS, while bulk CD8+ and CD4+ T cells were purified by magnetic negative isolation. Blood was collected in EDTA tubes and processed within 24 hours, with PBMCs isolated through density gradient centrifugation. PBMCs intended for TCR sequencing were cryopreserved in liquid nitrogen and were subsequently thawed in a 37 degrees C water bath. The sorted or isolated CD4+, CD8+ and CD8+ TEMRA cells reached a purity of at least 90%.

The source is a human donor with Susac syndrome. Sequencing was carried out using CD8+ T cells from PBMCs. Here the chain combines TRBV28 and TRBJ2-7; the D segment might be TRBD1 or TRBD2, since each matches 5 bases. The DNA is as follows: TGTGCCAGCAGTTGGGGCCGTGACGGGGCCTACGAGCAGTACTTC. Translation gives CASSWGRDGAYEQYF.